This TCR beta chain comes out of a study of beta chain features in type 1 diabetes. The overall study: Comparable age, gender and cell yields were observed in patients relative to healthy donors.

The study reverse transcribed the entire isolated RNA, so it sequenced expressed TCRB transcripts. Sequenced by immunoSEQ multiplex PCR; TCRdb stores in-frame clones only, minus some. Altogether some 660,000 clones are present, over 12% being singletons, with the ten largest covering just under 0.04%. The CDR3 extends over 12 amino acids. Germline assignment: CDR1 SEHNR and CDR2 FQNEAQ (reference sequence). V lost 1 base to trimming and J lost 8 bases, with 6 bases between them. In the case of this clone: The antigen remains undetermined.

Staining for CD45RO/CCR7/CD25/CD127/CD95/CD27 allowed sorting of CD4+ naive, central memory, regulatory and stem cell-like memory cells. Findings and limits, study-wide: Patients' naive, central memory and Treg TCRB repertoires seemed closer to one another than those of healthy donors. Within each of all four CD4+ subsets, Type 1 diabetes patients had TCRB CDR3s that were moderately but significantly shorter. Lower insertion and higher deletion counts appeared at VDJ junctions in type 1 diabetes patients.

V gene TRBV7-9 combines with J gene TRBJ2-1; D uncertain. The TCR originated in a man between 18 and 29 years old with type 1 diabetes. The specimen was naive CD4+ T cells from blood. The CDR3: CASSLGSDEQFF. The CDR3, as DNA: TGTGCCAGCAGCTTAGGATCTGATGAGCAGTTCTTC.